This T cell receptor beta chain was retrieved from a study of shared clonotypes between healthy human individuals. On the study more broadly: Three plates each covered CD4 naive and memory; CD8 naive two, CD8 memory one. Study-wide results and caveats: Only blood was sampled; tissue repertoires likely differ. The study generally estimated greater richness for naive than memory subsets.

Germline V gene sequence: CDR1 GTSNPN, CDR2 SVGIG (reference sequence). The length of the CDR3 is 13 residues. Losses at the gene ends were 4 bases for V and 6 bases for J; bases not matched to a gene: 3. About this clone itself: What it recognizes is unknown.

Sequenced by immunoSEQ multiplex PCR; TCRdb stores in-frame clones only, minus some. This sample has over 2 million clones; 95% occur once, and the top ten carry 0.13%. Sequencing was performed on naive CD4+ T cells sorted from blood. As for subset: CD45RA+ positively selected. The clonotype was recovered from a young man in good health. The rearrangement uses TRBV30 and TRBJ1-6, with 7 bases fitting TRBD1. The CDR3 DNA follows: TGTGCCTGGATTAGGGGGCCTAATTCACCCCTCCACTTT. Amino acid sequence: CAWIRGPNSPLHF.